This T cell receptor beta chain was found in a study of cytomegalovirus exposure and HLA in healthy donors. Primers: 60 Vbeta forward and 13 Jbeta reverse. Generated by immunoSEQ multiplex PCR, the TCRdb table keeps only in-frame clones and is missing some. This table has 130,000 to 150,000 clones, roughly 80% appearing once. V was cut by 2 bases and J by 2 bases, with 16 bases left in between. Germline V gene data show CDR1 as KGHSH and CDR2 as LQKENI. The CDR3 loop spans 17 amino acids. This chain connects TRBV18 to TRBJ2-1; D may be TRBD1 (6 bases). Input material: PBMCs. The clonotype originates from a man aged 40-49 years in good health and CMV-seronegative. CDR3 loop: CASSPTTGRGTYNEQFF. The CDR3 DNA is TGTGCCAGCTCACCAACGACCGGCAGGGGCACCTACAATGAGCAGTTCTTC.